One sample yielded the 17 T cell receptor beta chains listed below, sequenced in a study of cytomegalovirus exposure and HLA in healthy donors. PCR involved 60 Vbeta and 13 Jbeta primers. This table comes from immunoSEQ multiplex PCR, and its TCRdb copy is limited to in-frame clones, with some not included. The sample holds under 200,000 clones; roughly 77% are singletons and the top ten take 0.35% to 0.5%. Sequencing input: PBMCs. The receptors were gathered from a male donor in good health and CMV-seropositive.

This sequence joins TRBV27 and TRBJ1-6, with TRBD1 matching 7 bases. The trim removed 7 bases at V and 7 bases at J, leaving 10 bases unmatched. The germline gives CDR1 MNHEY, CDR2 SMNVEV (reference sequence). The CDR3 covers 15 residues. The CDR3 sequence: CASKRGDRENSPLHF. The CDR3 coding sequence is TGTGCCAGCAAGAGAGGTGACAGGGAAAATTCACCCCTCCACTTT.

The V call is TRBV2, the J call TRBJ2-7; 8 nucleotides line up with TRBD2. Germline V lookup: CDR1 SNHLY, CDR2 FYNNEI. The CDR3 has 15 amino acids. Germline trimming cut 2 bases from V and 4 bases from J; bases unmatched to any gene: 7. As DNA, the CDR3 is TGTGCCAGCAGTGAACCCCCGGGGGGGCGATACGAGCAGTACTTC. It codes for CASSEPPGGRYEQYF.

The CDR3 bases are TGTGCCTGGAGTGTTTCAGATTATAATTCACCCCTCCACTTT. This gives the protein CAWSVSDYNSPLHF. The J gene is TRBJ1-6, the V gene TRBV30; D gene uncertain. Germline V gene lookup returns CDR1 GTSNPN and CDR2 SVGIG (reference sequence). The ends were cut back, 0 bases at V and 4 bases at J, with 7 bases in the middle. This CDR3 comprises 14 residues.

This sequence joins TRBV5-5 and TRBJ2-7, with 10 nucleotides matching TRBD2. Germline CDR1 and CDR2: SGHKS and YYEKEE (reference sequence). The CDR3 totals 18 residues. Germline trimming cut 5 bases from V and 1 base from J; bases unmatched to any gene: 15. The CDR3 spells CASSLQGITSGASYEQYF. CDR3 bases: TGTGCCAGCAGTCTACAGGGGATTACTAGCGGGGCATCCTACGAGCAGTACTTC.

The chain is built from TRBV6-5 and TRBJ2-5, with 7 bases lining up with TRBD2. CDR3 length equals 13 residues. The ends lost 3 bases at V and 7 bases at J; junction bases unmatched: 5. The germline gives CDR1 MNHEY, CDR2 SVGAGI. In DNA form, the CDR3 reads TGTGCCAGCAGTTATGGGACGGGAGGGACCCAGTACTTC. Translation gives CASSYGTGGTQYF.

The chain carries TRBV5-4 and TRBJ2-5; the match to TRBD1 covers 8 bases. V was pared by 0 bases and J by 5 bases, with 9 bases of the junction left unmatched. The CDR3 consists of 16 residues. Germline loops: CDR1 SGHNT, CDR2 YYREEE (reference sequence). This CDR3 is CASSLAFGQGGETQYF. The CDR3 DNA follows: TGTGCCAGCAGCTTGGCCTTTGGACAGGGTGGCGAGACCCAGTACTTC. The entire variable domain, with the rest obtained from reference TRBV5-4 and TRBJ2-5, is as follows: ETGVTQSPTHLIKTRGQQVTLRCSSQSGHNTVSWYQQALGQGPQFIFQYYREEENGRGNFPPRFSGLQFPNYSSELNVNALELDDSALYLCASSLAFGQGGETQYFGPGTRLLVL.

The chain combines TRBV7-2 with TRBJ1-1; D is possibly TRBD1 (6 bases). The V gene lost 5 bases and the J gene lost 0 bases, with 10 bases spanning the gap. Germline lookup yields CDR1 SGHTA and CDR2 FQGNSA. This CDR3 has 14 residues. Here the CDR3 DNA reads TGTGCCAGCAGCATCAGGGGCATGAACACTGAAGCTTTCTTT. It yields the protein CASSIRGMNTEAFF. The full variable domain, rest sourced from reference TRBV7-2 and TRBJ1-1, is GAGVSQSPSNKVTEKGKDVELRCDPISGHTALYWYRQSLGQGLEFLIYFQGNSAPDKSGLPSDRFSAERTGGSVSTLTIQRTQQEDSAVYLCASSIRGMNTEAFFGQGTRLTVV.

As to this clone: One end of the junction varies from germline; a read error may be responsible. The chain uses TRBV18 and TRBJ2-2; a weak D match, TRBD2 (6 bases). The CDR3 extends over 12 amino acids. The germline V gene encodes CDR1 KGHSH and CDR2 LQKENI. Here the CDR3 DNA reads TGTGCCAGCTCTCCCCGGGACGGGGGGCTGTTTTTT. Its protein is CASSPRDGGLFF.

The rearrangement links TRBV5-6 to TRBJ2-6, with D unresolved. CDR3 size: 13 residues. CDR1 is SGHDT, CDR2 YYEEEE, per germline. Trimming removed 7 bases at V and 4 bases at J, with 9 bases between. This CDR3 is CASESGGANVLTF. The CDR3 DNA sequence: TGTGCCAGCGAATCAGGCGGGGCCAACGTCCTGACTTTC.

In DNA, the CDR3 is TGTGCCAGCAGCTCCTTCACGGGACACCTGAACACTGAAGCTTTCTTT. It translates to CASSSFTGHLNTEAFF. The rearrangement uses TRBV7-2 and TRBJ1-1; TRBD1 might be the D (6 bases). The CDR3 contains 16 residues. V gave up 4 bases and J gave up 0 bases, with 15 bases separating them. Germline loops: CDR1 SGHTA, CDR2 FQGNSA.

The chain links TRBV4-1 to TRBJ1-1; 11 positions match TRBD1. Unmatched junction bases numbered 8, after V lost 4 bases and J lost 4 bases. Germline V gene lookup returns CDR1 MGHRA and CDR2 YSYEKL. This CDR3 spans 16 amino acids. CDR3 residues: CASSRGQGAGTTEAFF. Here the CDR3 DNA reads TGCGCCAGCAGCCGAGGACAGGGGGCCGGAACCACTGAAGCTTTCTTT.

V gene TRBV7-2 combines with J gene TRBJ1-1; 12 bases map to TRBD1. The V segment lost 1 base and the J segment 1 base; nucleotides outside the gene matches: 4. The V gene's germline CDR1 is SGHTA and CDR2 FQGNSA. The CDR3 is 17 residues long. For the CDR3, the DNA is TGTGCCAGCAGCTTAGTTAGGGACAGGGGGCAGAACACTGAAGCTTTCTTT. This sequence encodes CASSLVRDRGQNTEAFF.

CDR3 sequence: CASAKGLAEYYEQYF. DNA for the CDR3: TGTGCCAGCGCGAAGGGACTAGCGGAATACTACGAGCAGTACTTC. The chain couples TRBV27 to TRBJ2-7; 11 bases agree with TRBD2. From germline, CDR1 is MNHEY and CDR2 SMNVEV (reference sequence). CDR3 length: 15 amino acids. V lost 8 bases and J lost 3; bases outside the gene matches: 9.

This chain connects TRBV11-3 to TRBJ2-3; tentative D call: TRBD2 (6 bases). CDR1 is SGHNT and CDR2 is YENEEA in the germline V gene. The CDR3 has 18 amino acids. Deletions cut 5 bases from V and 8 bases from J, with 29 bases between. CDR3 region: CASSQEHVGSGPKVTQYF. In DNA, the CDR3 is TGTGCCAGCAGCCAAGAACATGTCGGTAGCGGACCAAAGGTTACGCAGTATTTT.

In DNA form, the CDR3 reads TGTGCCAGCAGTTACTCCCCGAGCTCCTACAATGAGCAGTTCTTC. Its protein product is CASSYSPSSYNEQFF. The chain uses TRBV5-4 and TRBJ2-1, with D hard to call. Trimming took 5 bases from V and 0 from J, leaving 12 bases between them. The germline CDR1 and CDR2 sequences are SGHNT and YYREEE (reference sequence). CDR3 size: 15 residues.

The rearrangement links TRBV2 to TRBJ1-2, with D possibly matching TRBD1 (5 bases). V lost 3 bases to trimming and J lost 2 bases, with 10 bases between them. Germline V lookup: CDR1 SNHLY, CDR2 FYNNEI. The CDR3 is made up of 14 amino acids. Here the CDR3 reads CASSDPTENYGYTF. CDR3 bases: TGTGCCAGCAGTGACCCGACAGAGAACTATGGCTACACCTTC.

CDR3 region: CASSLLTLDSNEQFF. The CDR3 region has the DNA TGTGCCAGCAGCTTACTTACACTAGATAGCAATGAGCAGTTCTTC. The chain links TRBV7-6 to TRBJ2-1; tentative D call: TRBD2 (5 bases). This CDR3 contains 15 residues. V lost 2 bases to trimming and J lost 6 bases, with 14 bases between them. Germline assignment: CDR1 SGHVS and CDR2 FNYEAQ.